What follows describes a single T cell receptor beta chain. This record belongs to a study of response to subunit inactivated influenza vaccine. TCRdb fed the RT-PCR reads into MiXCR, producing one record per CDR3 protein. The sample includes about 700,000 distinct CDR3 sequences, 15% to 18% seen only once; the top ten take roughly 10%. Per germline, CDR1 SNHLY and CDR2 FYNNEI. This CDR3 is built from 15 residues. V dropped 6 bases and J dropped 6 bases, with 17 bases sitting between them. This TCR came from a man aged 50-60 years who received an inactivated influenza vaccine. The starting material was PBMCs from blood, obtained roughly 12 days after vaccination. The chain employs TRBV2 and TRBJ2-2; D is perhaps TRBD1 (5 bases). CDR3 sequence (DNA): TGTGCCAGCAGCCCCCGATGGACACCGGCCGGGGAGCTGTTTTTT. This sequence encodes CASSPRWTPAGELFF.